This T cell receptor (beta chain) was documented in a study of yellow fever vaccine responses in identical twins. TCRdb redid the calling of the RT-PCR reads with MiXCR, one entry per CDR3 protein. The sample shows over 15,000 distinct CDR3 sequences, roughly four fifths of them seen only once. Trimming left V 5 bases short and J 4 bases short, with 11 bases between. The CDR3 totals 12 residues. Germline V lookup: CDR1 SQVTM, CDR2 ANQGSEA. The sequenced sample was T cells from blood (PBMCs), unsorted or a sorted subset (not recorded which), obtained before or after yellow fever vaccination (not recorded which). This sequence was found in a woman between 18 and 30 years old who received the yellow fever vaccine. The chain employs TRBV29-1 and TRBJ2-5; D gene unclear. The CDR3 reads CSVRAGSETQYF. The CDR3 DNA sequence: TGCAGCGTTAGGGCAGGCTCAGAGACCCAGTACTTC.